This entry lists 16 T cell receptor beta chains sequenced from one sample in a study of T cells expressing NK-cell markers. TCRdb re-called the 5' RACE reads; every CDR3 protein appears as one record, without DNA. This sample lists over 200,000 distinct CDR3 sequences; its ten largest clones have roughly 0.4%. The sample comprised blood T cells: a sorted CD56 or NKG2C T cell subset, CD4+ or CD8+ T cells, or bulk PBMC T cells (not recorded which). All receptors come from a man younger than 35 in good health.

This rearrangement joins TRBV20-1 to TRBJ2-7; TCRdb outputs TRBD1, but without DNA this stays unchecked. Per the germline V gene, CDR1 is DFQATT and CDR2 is SNEGSKA (reference sequence). The CDR3 spans 16 residues. The CDR3 loop reads CSASTPGQGNGDEQYF.

The gene calls are TRBV11-2 and TRBJ2-5; TCRdb names TRBD2, which stays unverified in the absence of DNA. The CDR3 is made up of 16 amino acids. Germline loops: CDR1 SGHAT, CDR2 FQNNGV. The CDR3 protein is CASSKRAVAHQETQYF.

The rearrangement joins TRBV7-9 to TRBJ1-5; TCRdb proposes TRBD1, but this gene call is untestable without DNA. The CDR3 has 15 amino acids. Germline CDR1 and CDR2: SEHNR and FQNEAQ (reference sequence). CDR3 region: CASSPWTGLNQPQHF.

CDR3 residues: CSARDRQGRETQYF. The chain links TRBV20-1 to TRBJ2-5; with no DNA, the TCRdb D assignment of TRBD2 cannot be verified. The CDR3 is made up of 14 amino acids. Germline V gene sequence: CDR1 DFQATT, CDR2 SNEGSKA (reference sequence).

The chain carries TRBV29-1 and TRBJ2-1; the TCRdb call, TRBD1, lacks DNA for checking. The CDR3 loop spans 14 amino acids. The germline V gene has CDR1 SQVTM and CDR2 ANQGSEA. CDR3 loop: CSVGRGQGYNEQFF.

The CDR3: CATSDASWSKEHEQFF. The chain joins TRBV24-1 to TRBJ2-1. Germline loops: CDR1 KGHDR, CDR2 SFDVKD. This CDR3 spans 16 amino acids.

The chain uses TRBV3-1 and TRBJ2-3; lacking DNA, the TRBD2 call made by TCRdb goes unchecked. This CDR3 contains 15 residues. Germline CDR1 LGHDT, CDR2 YNNKEL (reference sequence). The CDR3 here is CASSQDPAGRDTQYF.

The CDR3: CSVELGLGGYTF. V usage is TRBV29-1 and J usage is TRBJ1-2. From germline, CDR1 is SQVTM and CDR2 ANQGSEA. The CDR3 extends over 12 amino acids.

The chain uses TRBV7-3 and TRBJ2-1; TCRdb indicates TRBD2, and absent DNA this call remains unverified. From germline, CDR1 is SGHTA and CDR2 FQGTGA. This CDR3 region has 12 residues. The CDR3 reads CASSFSSGEQFF.

The CDR3 protein is CSARPSGSPTQYF. The gene calls are TRBV20-1 and TRBJ2-3; TCRdb designates TRBD2, a call that cannot be tested without DNA. Germline values: CDR1 DFQATT, CDR2 SNEGSKA (reference sequence). This CDR3 has 13 residues.

The genes are TRBV20-1 and TRBJ2-3; TCRdb gives TRBD1 as the D gene, but with no DNA this cannot be confirmed. Germline CDR1 is DFQATT and CDR2 is SNEGSKA (reference sequence). The CDR3 length is 14 residues. The CDR3 sequence: CSAKRGVSTDTQYF.

The chain joins TRBV20-1 to TRBJ1-4. The length of the CDR3 is 13 residues. The germline V gene has CDR1 DFQATT and CDR2 SNEGSKA (reference sequence). The chain's CDR3 is CSARGARNEKLFF.

V is TRBV18 and J is TRBJ1-1; checking the TCRdb D call of TRBD1 is not possible without DNA. CDR3 length: 16 amino acids. From germline, CDR1 is KGHSH and CDR2 LQKENI. The CDR3 protein is CASSRSPGRMNTEAFF.

The chain carries TRBV7-2 and TRBJ2-2; TCRdb gives TRBD2 as the D gene, but with no DNA this cannot be confirmed. This CDR3 has 16 amino acids. Germline CDR1 SGHTA, CDR2 FQGNSA. The CDR3 loop reads CASSLRIRGLTGELFF.

This chain links TRBV5-4 with TRBJ2-1; absent DNA, TCRdb's TRBD2 call cannot be checked. This CDR3 is 14 amino acids long. Germline loops: CDR1 SGHNT, CDR2 YYREEE (reference sequence). CDR3 amino acids: CASSRKTSWNEQFF.

The rearrangement uses TRBV7-2 and TRBJ2-1; lacking DNA, the TRBD1 call made by TCRdb goes unchecked. From germline, CDR1 is SGHTA and CDR2 FQGNSA. The CDR3 contains 14 residues. The CDR3 loop is CASHGQSSYNEQFF.